Below are 21 T cell receptor beta chains sequenced from a single sample in a study of cytomegalovirus exposure and HLA in healthy donors. This PCR relied on a set of 60 Vbeta primers and 13 Jbeta primers. Using immunoSEQ multiplex PCR, the repertoire was profiled, and TCRdb retains in-frame clones only, with some absent. Of more than 95,000 clones in the sample, 70% to 80% were seen once. Sequenced input: PBMCs. Receptors were obtained from a man aged 30 to 45 in good health and CMV-seropositive.

This clone occurred a few times. The rearrangement uses TRBV27 and TRBJ1-1; a possible D gene is TRBD1 (5 bases). The CDR3 is 17 residues long. V was trimmed by 0 bases and J by 2 bases, leaving 16 bases between them. Germline assignment: CDR1 MNHEY and CDR2 SMNVEV (reference sequence). The CDR3 DNA is TGTGCCAGCAGTTTATCCCCGCAGGGATGGGGAAACACTGAAGCTTTCTTT. Its translation is CASSLSPQGWGNTEAFF.

The chain couples TRBV28 to TRBJ2-5; D gene ambiguous. The V gene's germline CDR1 is MDHEN and CDR2 SYDVKM. The V end lost 7 bases, the J end lost 3 bases, and 12 bases lay between the germline ends. The CDR3 length is 13 residues. The CDR3 region is CASNPDEEETQYF. The CDR3 region has the DNA TGTGCCAGCAACCCCGATGAGGAAGAGACCCAGTACTTC.

The chain links TRBV5-5 to TRBJ2-3, with TRBD2 matching over 13 bases. Germline CDR1 SGHKS, CDR2 YYEKEE (reference sequence). V was pared by 4 bases and J by 5 bases, with 7 bases of the junction left unmatched. The CDR3 runs to 16 residues. The CDR3 nucleotides read TGTGCCAGCAGCCCCACTAGCGGGGGGGCGAGAGATACGCAGTATTTT. It translates to CASSPTSGGARDTQYF. Together with reference TRBV5-5 and TRBJ2-3, the CDR3 gives the full variable domain: DAGVTQSPTHLIKTRGQQVTLRCSPISGHKSVSWYQQVLGQGPQFIFQYYEKEERGRGNFPDRFSARQFPNYSSELNVNALLLGDSALYLCASSPTSGGARDTQYFGPGTRLTVL.

The table lists this clone with a count of one. The CDR3: CSVEPNEQFF. The CDR3 DNA follows: TGCAGCGTTGAACCGAATGAGCAGTTCTTC. The V gene is TRBV29-1, the J gene TRBJ2-1; D unclear. Germline V gene data show CDR1 as SQVTM and CDR2 as ANQGSEA. V was trimmed by 2 bases and J by 7 bases, leaving 3 bases between them. The CDR3 loop spans 10 amino acids.

The chain links TRBV7-6 to TRBJ2-1; TRBD2 agrees at 13 bases. The V segment lost 6 bases and the J segment 4 bases; nucleotides outside the gene matches: 6. This CDR3 region has 16 residues. Germline CDR1 reads SGHVS; CDR2 reads FNYEAQ. Here the CDR3 reads CASRPGLAGPYNEQFF. CDR3 DNA: TGTGCCAGCAGGCCGGGACTAGCGGGGCCTTACAATGAGCAGTTCTTC.

Details on this clone: Within the sample, other DNA sequences also encode this same CDR3. The chain joins TRBV4-2 to TRBJ2-7; TRBD2 matches at 8 bases. Unmatched junction bases numbered 1, after V lost 1 base and J lost 2 bases. From germline, CDR1 is LGHNA and CDR2 YNFKEQ. The CDR3 is 14 residues long. CDR3 protein: CASSQAGGPYEQYF. CDR3 coding DNA: TGTGCCAGCAGCCAAGCGGGAGGGCCCTACGAGCAGTACTTC.

This clone appeared a few times. This rearrangement joins TRBV11-1 to TRBJ2-1; 15 nucleotides align to TRBD2. Trimming took 5 bases from V and 7 from J; bases not matched to a gene: 3. The CDR3 runs 15 residues. The germline gives CDR1 SGHAT, CDR2 FQDESV (reference sequence). CDR3 residues: CASSPGTSGRNEQFF. CDR3 sequence (DNA): TGTGCCAGCAGCCCGGGGACTAGCGGGAGGAATGAGCAGTTCTTC.

This sequence joins TRBV11-1 and TRBJ1-2; perhaps TRBD1 as D (5 bases). This CDR3 has 14 amino acids. Per germline, CDR1 SGHAT and CDR2 FQDESV (reference sequence). Trimming took off 5 bases at V and 3 bases at J, with 13 bases between the two ends. CDR3 protein: CASSAPGRDYGYTF. In nucleotides, the CDR3 is TGTGCCAGCAGCGCCCCCGGCAGGGACTATGGCTACACCTTC. The full variable domain, completed using reference TRBV11-1 and TRBJ1-2, is EAEVAQSPRYKITEKSQAVAFWCDPISGHATLYWYRQILGQGPELLVQFQDESVVDDSQLPKDRFSAERLKGVDSTLKIQPAELGDSAMYLCASSAPGRDYGYTFGSGTRLTVV.

In this sample, this clone turned up many times. The chain carries TRBV7-2 and TRBJ1-2, with D uncertain. CDR3 length equals 13 residues. With 3 bases removed from V and 6 bases from J, the gap between germline ends came to 11 bases. CDR1 SGHTA and CDR2 FQGNSA come from the germline V gene. CDR3 nucleotides: TGTGCCAGCAGCTTTTGGGCAGGTCATGGCTACACCTTC. It yields the protein CASSFWAGHGYTF.

This clone has only a few counts. The V and J genes are TRBV5-1 and TRBJ1-1; unclear D gene. This CDR3 spans 15 amino acids. Trimming removed 2 bases at V and 5 bases at J, with 16 bases between. Germline V lookup: CDR1 SGHRS, CDR2 YFSETQ. The CDR3 is CASSLSPWEETEAFF. CDR3 DNA sequence: TGCGCCAGCAGCTTATCGCCCTGGGAGGAAACTGAAGCTTTCTTT.

This clone was recorded once. The CDR3, as DNA: TGTGCCAGCAGCTTGGGAGGGGAGATTGGAGAAAAACTGTTTTTT. This sequence encodes CASSLGGEIGEKLFF. J is TRBJ1-4 and V is TRBV7-2; TRBD1 might be the D (5 bases). Trimming stripped 3 bases from V and 8 bases from J, with 16 bases between. CDR3 length: 15 amino acids. Per germline, CDR1 SGHTA and CDR2 FQGNSA. The full variable domain, its missing parts supplied by reference TRBV7-2 and TRBJ1-4, is GAGVSQSPSNKVTEKGKDVELRCDPISGHTALYWYRQSLGQGLEFLIYFQGNSAPDKSGLPSDRFSAERTGGSVSTLTIQRTQQEDSAVYLCASSLGGEIGEKLFFGSGTQLSVL.

The chain is built from TRBV4-3 and TRBJ2-1; D is possibly TRBD1 (5 bases). The CDR3 extends over 15 amino acids. CDR1 and CDR2 from the germline V gene are LGHNA and YSLEER. The germline V and J ends were trimmed by 1 base and 5 bases, with 12 bases remaining between them. CDR3 loop: CASSQVLQVDNEQFF. CDR3 coding DNA: TGCGCCAGCAGCCAAGTGTTACAGGTGGACAATGAGCAGTTCTTC.

The genes are TRBV5-6 and TRBJ1-5; D not certain. Trimming took 1 base from V and 7 from J, leaving 15 bases between them. CDR3 length equals 15 residues. Germline V gene lookup returns CDR1 SGHDT and CDR2 YYEEEE. The CDR3, as DNA: TGTGCCAGCAGCTTGAAACGGGGTTTAGGCCAGCCCCAGCATTTT. Translated, it gives CASSLKRGLGQPQHF.

This clone was seen only a few times. This chain uses TRBV28 with TRBJ2-4; 7 bases fit TRBD2. The CDR3 extends over 14 amino acids. V gave up 8 bases and J gave up 8 bases; unmatched junction bases: 12. From germline, CDR1 is MDHEN and CDR2 SYDVKM. CDR3 in DNA: TGTGCCAGCTCCGTTGTGGGGAGGGAAGACATTCAGTACTTC. Protein product: CASSVVGREDIQYF.

The chain joins TRBV11-1 to TRBJ2-7; TRBD2 agrees at 12 bases. J gave up 3 bases and V 4 bases, and 4 bases lay outside the gene matches. The CDR3 has 15 residues. Per germline, CDR1 SGHAT and CDR2 FQDESV (reference sequence). The CDR3 spells CASSWTSGAIYEQYF. DNA for the CDR3: TGTGCCAGCAGCTGGACTAGCGGGGCTATCTACGAGCAGTACTTC.

The J gene is TRBJ2-5, the V gene TRBV7-6, with 9 bases aligning to TRBD2. The closer fit of TRBJ2-7 to the DNA end suggests the J call may be wrong. CDR1 is SGHVS, CDR2 FNYEAQ, per germline. CDR3 size: 16 residues. The CDR3 region has the DNA TGTGCCAGCAGCCACTTGAGGGCGGGAGGGCCTAACGAGCAGTACTTC. Its translation is CASSHLRAGGPNEQYF.

The V call is TRBV27, the J call TRBJ2-7, with a weak D call TRBD1 (6 bases). This CDR3 spans 15 amino acids. V shed 5 bases and J shed 1 base, with 15 bases lying between them. CDR1 and CDR2 from the germline V gene are MNHEY and SMNVEV (reference sequence). CDR3 nucleotides: TGTGCCAGCAGTAAGCTAGACAGGCTGTCCTACGAGCAGTACTTC. Translation gives CASSKLDRLSYEQYF.

This chain links TRBV30 with TRBJ2-5; TRBD2 might be the D (6 bases). V gave up 7 bases and J gave up 4 bases, with 25 bases separating them. This CDR3 is 16 amino acids long. Germline V gene data show CDR1 as GTSNPN and CDR2 as SVGIG (reference sequence). The CDR3 nucleotides are TGTGCCTCCCGAGGTGGGCTTCGGGGGTGGCGAGAGACCCAGTACTTC. This sequence encodes CASRGGLRGWRETQYF.

The J gene is TRBJ1-5, the V gene TRBV19; unclear D gene. V lost 3 bases and J lost 2, with 17 bases in between. The CDR3 contains 17 residues. Germline V gene lookup returns CDR1 LNHDA and CDR2 SQIVND (reference sequence). The CDR3 region has the DNA TGTGCCAGTAGTATGGCGGATCTGGTTTGGGGCAATCAGCCCCAGCATTTT. Its protein product is CASSMADLVWGNQPQHF.

Points on this clone: An end of the junction differs from the germline gene, which may be a read error. V usage is TRBV5-8 and J usage is TRBJ1-5; tentatively, D is TRBD1 (6 bases). Per the germline V gene, CDR1 is SGHTS and CDR2 is YDEGEE. This CDR3 has 15 residues. CDR3 coding DNA: TGTGGCAGCAGCTTGCAGGGGTTTAGCAATCCGCCCCAGCATTTT. Encoded protein: CGSSLQGFSNPPQHF.

The DNA of the CDR3 is TGTGCCAGCAGCCACACCGGCAGGGCCTACGAGCAGTACTTC. It encodes CASSHTGRAYEQYF. V and J are TRBV14 and TRBJ2-7; possibly TRBD1 for D (5 bases). The CDR3 contains 14 residues. CDR1 SGHDN and CDR2 FVKESK come from the germline V gene. Trimming took off 3 bases at V and 2 bases at J, with 11 bases between the two ends.